The present entry profiles one T cell receptor (beta chain) with its context. What this receptor recognizes is not known. No much larger clone exists at a distance of one base, and base qualities are not known. The study tested focal radiation therapy combined with CTLA-4 blockade (ipilimumab) in patients with chemo-refractory metastatic non-small-cell lung cancer. The data were obtained in a study of radiotherapy plus CTLA-4 blockade in lung cancer (dated by TCRdb to the late 2010s). Regarding the study in general: Objective responses occurred in roughly 19% of enrolled patients, and 30% to 35% achieved disease control. Here is what the overall study found, with its caveats: Increased serum interferon-beta after radiation, together with early dynamic changes in blood T cell clones, were reported to be the strongest predictors of response. After treatment with radiotherapy and ipilimumab, TCR clones that came from tumors expanded in the peripheral blood.

The junction carries 14 bases between V and J, which are trimmed by 7 bases and 4 bases respectively. The germline V gene gives CDR1 as SGHNT and CDR2 as YENEEA. Including the terminal cysteine and phenylalanine, the CDR3 comprises 14 residues. Kept here is only the CDR3 DNA, which spans 42 bases and is read in frame from base 1. Library method: the immunoSEQ multiplex PCR assay. Sourced from immuneACCESS, this table was stored by TCRdb with only in-frame sequences that have V and J called. A share of the clones is absent; for the studies checked, an unresolved V gene accounts for under half, and the remainder has no known explanation. This sample comprises 65,000 to 70,000 clones, 79% of them detected only once. The top ten hold roughly 10% of the sample.

The sequence came from a human donor with non-small cell lung cancer who had a complete response to radiotherapy plus ipilimumab. The rearrangement joined TRBV11-3 to TRBJ2-1; the D gene lacks a confident call. The source was peripheral blood, collected from a patient treated with radiotherapy plus ipilimumab. The DNA sequence is given as TGTGCCAGCAATGGCGGATCTGTATACAATGAGCAGTTCTTC. Translated, this is CASNGGSVYNEQFF.